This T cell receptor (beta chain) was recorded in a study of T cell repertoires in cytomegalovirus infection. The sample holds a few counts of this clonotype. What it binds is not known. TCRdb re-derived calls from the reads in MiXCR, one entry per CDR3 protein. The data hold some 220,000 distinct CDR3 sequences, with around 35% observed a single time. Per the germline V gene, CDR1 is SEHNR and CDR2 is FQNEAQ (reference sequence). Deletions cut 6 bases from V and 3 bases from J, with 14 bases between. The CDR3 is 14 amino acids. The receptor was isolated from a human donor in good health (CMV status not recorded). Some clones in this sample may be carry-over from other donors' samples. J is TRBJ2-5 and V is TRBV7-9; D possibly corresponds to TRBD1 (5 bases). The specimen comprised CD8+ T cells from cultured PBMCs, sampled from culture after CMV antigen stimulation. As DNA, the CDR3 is TGTGCCAGCAGTTTTCCGACAGAAAAAGAGACCCAGTACTTC. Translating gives CASSFPTEKETQYF.